This entry concerns a single TCR beta chain. What it recognizes is unknown. The record originates from a study of T cell responses to AZD1222 COVID-19 vaccine. The repertoire was sequenced with immunoSEQ multiplex PCR; TCRdb's copy has only in-frame clones and lacks some. The table has approximately 190,000 clones, roughly 91% seen once. Overall study results and limits: Spike-wide coverage was observed for vaccine-associated CD4 TCRs, with dominant responses at 160-218 and 743-854. Repertoire samples came only from after the peak T cell response. Clonal diversity was possibly underestimated, and the donors were mostly white British, with more females. Only five or six AZD1222 recipients were seropositive at baseline.

Trimming pared 5 bases from V and 1 base from J, leaving 11 bases between. Per the germline V gene, CDR1 is MNHEY and CDR2 is SVGEGT. This CDR3 region has 14 residues. The TCR sequence derives from an adult in good health. Specimen: peripheral blood, collected on day 0 of AZD1222 vaccination. The rearrangement links TRBV6-2 or TRBV6-3 to TRBJ2-5; D is tentatively TRBD1 or TRBD2 (7 bases each). Here the CDR3 reads CASSQGGAQETQYF. The CDR3 DNA follows: TGTGCCAGCAGTCAGGGGGGGGCCCAAGAGACCCAGTACTTC.